This TCR beta chain was sequenced in a study of blood T cells in healthy people across ages. This CDR3 has 16 residues. CDR1 MGHRA and CDR2 YSYEKL come from the germline V gene. Trimming removed 6 bases at V and 0 bases at J, with 16 bases between. General study points: Across the age range, TCR beta diversity per million T cells fell in a roughly linear way. When set beside aged donors, long-lived donors presented more naive CD4+ cells and higher diversity. The CMV status of each donor remained undetermined, and this could have confounded shifts in expanded clonotypes.

A sample-barcoded 5' primer and a J-beta primer mix were used in a second PCR of roughly 7 to 11 cycles. TCRdb recomputed calls from the 5' RACE reads with MiXCR, one row per CDR3 protein. The table has 710,000 or so distinct CDR3 sequences, 32% seen once. A word on this clonotype: Its antigen is unidentified.

The chain employs TRBV4-1 and TRBJ2-3, with a possible D match to TRBD2 (6 bases). The receptor comes from a woman over 75 in good health. The material sequenced was blood. The CDR3, as DNA: TGCGCCAGCAGTCTGAGGTGGGCGGGGAGCACAGATACGCAGTATTTT. Its translation is CASSLRWAGSTDTQYF.